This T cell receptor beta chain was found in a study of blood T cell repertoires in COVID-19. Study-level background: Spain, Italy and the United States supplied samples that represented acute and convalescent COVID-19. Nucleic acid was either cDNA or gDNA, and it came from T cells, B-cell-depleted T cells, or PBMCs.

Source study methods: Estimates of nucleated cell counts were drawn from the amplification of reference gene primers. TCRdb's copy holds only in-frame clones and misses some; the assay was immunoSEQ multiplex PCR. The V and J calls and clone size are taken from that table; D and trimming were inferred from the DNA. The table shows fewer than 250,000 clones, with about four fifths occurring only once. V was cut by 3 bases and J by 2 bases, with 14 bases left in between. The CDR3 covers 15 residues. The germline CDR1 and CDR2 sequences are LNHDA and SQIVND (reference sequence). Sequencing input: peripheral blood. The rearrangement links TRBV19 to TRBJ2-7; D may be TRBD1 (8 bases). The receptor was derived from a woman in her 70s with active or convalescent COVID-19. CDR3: CASSITTGGAYEQYF. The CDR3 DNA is TGTGCCAGTAGTATTACTACAGGGGGGGCCTACGAGCAGTACTTC.